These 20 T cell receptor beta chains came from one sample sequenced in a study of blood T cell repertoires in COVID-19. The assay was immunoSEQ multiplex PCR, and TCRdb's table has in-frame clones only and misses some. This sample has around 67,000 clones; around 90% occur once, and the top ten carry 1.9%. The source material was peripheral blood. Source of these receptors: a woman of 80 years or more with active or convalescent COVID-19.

The CDR3, as DNA: TGTGCCAGCAGCTTAGGGACAGGGGTGAACACTGAAGCTTTCTTT. Amino acids: CASSLGTGVNTEAFF. This sequence joins TRBV7-9 and TRBJ1-1, with 9 bases fitting TRBD1. CDR3 length: 15 residues. Unmatched junction bases numbered 0, after V lost 1 base and J lost 0 bases. Per germline, CDR1 SEHNR and CDR2 FQNEAQ (reference sequence). Together with reference TRBV7-9 and TRBJ1-1, the CDR3 gives the full variable domain: DTGVSQNPRHKITKRGQNVTFRCDPISEHNRLYWYRQTLGQGPEFLTYFQNEAQLEKSRLLSDRFSAERPKGSFSTLEIQRTEQGDSAMYLCASSLGTGVNTEAFFGQGTRLTVV.

As DNA, the CDR3 is TGTGCCAGCTCAAAAGACATTCTCTACGAGCAGTACTTC. Translation gives CASSKDILYEQYF. The rearrangement links TRBV18 to TRBJ2-7; no reliable D call. The CDR3 length is 13 residues. Germline V gene lookup returns CDR1 KGHSH and CDR2 LQKENI. Trimming cost V 5 bases and J 3 bases, with 11 bases left between them.

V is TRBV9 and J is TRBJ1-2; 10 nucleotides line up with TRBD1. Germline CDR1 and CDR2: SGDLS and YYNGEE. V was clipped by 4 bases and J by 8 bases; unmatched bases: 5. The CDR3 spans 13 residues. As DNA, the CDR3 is TGTGCCAGCAGCCAGGACAGGGGGGACGGCTACACCTTC. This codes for CASSQDRGDGYTF. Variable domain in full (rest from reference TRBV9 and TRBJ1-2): DSGVTQTPKHLITATGQRVTLRCSPRSGDLSVYWYQQSLDQGLQFLIQYYNGEERAKGNILERFSAQQFPDLHSELNLSSLELGDSALYFCASSQDRGDGYTFGSGTRLTVV.

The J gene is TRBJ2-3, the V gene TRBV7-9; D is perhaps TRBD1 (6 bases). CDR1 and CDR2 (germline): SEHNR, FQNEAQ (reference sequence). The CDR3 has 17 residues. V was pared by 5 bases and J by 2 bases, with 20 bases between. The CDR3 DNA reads TGTGCCAGCAGCCCAGGATCACAGGGCCCCCACACAGATACGCAGTATTTT. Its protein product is CASSPGSQGPHTDTQYF.

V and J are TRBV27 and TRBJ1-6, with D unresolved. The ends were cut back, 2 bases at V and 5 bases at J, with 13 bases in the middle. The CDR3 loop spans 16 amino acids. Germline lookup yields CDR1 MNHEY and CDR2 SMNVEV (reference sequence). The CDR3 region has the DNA TGTGCCAGCAGTTTAATAGCCTCCTACGATAATTCACCCCTCCACTTT. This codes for CASSLIASYDNSPLHF.

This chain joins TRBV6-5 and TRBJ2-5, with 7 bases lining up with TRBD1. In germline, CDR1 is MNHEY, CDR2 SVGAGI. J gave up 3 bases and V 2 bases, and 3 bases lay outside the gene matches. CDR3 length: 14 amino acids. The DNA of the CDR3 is TGTGCCAGCAGTTACAACAGGGGAAAAGAGACCCAGTACTTC. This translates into CASSYNRGKETQYF.

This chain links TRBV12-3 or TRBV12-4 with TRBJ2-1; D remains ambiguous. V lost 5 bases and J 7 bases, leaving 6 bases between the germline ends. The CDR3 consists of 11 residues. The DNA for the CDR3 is TGTGCCAGCAGTCCCTTTAATGAGCAGTTCTTC. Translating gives CASSPFNEQFF.

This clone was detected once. CDR3 bases: TGTGCTAGTGGTTTGGCCTCGGGACACTCTGGGGGCAGCACAGATACGCAGTATTTT. Protein: CASGLASGHSGGSTDTQYF. V gene TRBV12-5 combines with J gene TRBJ2-3; TRBD1 is a possible D gene (6 bases). Germline V lookup: CDR1 LGHNT, CDR2 FRNRAP. This CDR3 contains 19 residues. V lost 1 base and J 0 bases, leaving 20 bases between the germline ends. Full variable domain (rest looked up from reference TRBV12-5 and TRBJ2-3): DARVTQTPRHKVTEMGQEVTMRCQPILGHNTVFWYRQTMMQGLELLAYFRNRAPLDDSGMPKDRFSAEMPDATLATLKIQPSEPRDSAVYFCASGLASGHSGGSTDTQYFGPGTRLTVL.

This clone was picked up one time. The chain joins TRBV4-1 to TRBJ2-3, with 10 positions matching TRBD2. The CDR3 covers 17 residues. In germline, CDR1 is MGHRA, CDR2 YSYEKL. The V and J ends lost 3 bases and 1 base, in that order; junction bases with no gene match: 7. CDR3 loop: CASSHVTGTSGTDTQYF. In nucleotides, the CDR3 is TGCGCCAGCAGCCACGTGACCGGGACTAGCGGCACAGATACGCAGTATTTT.

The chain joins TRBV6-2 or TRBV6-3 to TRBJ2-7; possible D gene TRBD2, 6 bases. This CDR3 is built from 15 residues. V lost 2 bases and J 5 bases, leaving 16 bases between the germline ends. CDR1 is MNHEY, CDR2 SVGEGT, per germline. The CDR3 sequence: CASSYGAGRLDEQYF. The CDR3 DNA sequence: TGTGCCAGCAGTTACGGGGCGGGAAGGCTCGACGAGCAGTACTTC.

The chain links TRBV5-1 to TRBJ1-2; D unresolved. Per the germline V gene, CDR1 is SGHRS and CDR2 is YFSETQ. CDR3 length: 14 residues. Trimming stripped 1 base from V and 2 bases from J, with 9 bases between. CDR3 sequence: CASSLRSENYGYTF. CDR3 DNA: TGCGCCAGCAGCTTGAGGTCGGAGAACTATGGCTACACCTTC.

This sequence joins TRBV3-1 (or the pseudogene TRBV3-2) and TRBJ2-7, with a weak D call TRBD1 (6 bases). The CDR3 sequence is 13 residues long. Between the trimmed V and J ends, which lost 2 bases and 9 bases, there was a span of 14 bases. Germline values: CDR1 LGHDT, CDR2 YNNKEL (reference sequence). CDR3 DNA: TGTGCCAGCAGCCAAAAAACGACAGGTGGGCAGTACTTC. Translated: CASSQKTTGGQYF.

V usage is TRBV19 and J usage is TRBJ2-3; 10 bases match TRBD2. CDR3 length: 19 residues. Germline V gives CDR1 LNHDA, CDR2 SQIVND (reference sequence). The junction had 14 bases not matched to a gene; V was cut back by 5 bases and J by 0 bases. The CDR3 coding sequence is TGTGCCAGTAGTTCCTGGTTTACTAGCGGGGCCCACAGCACAGATACGCAGTATTTT. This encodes CASSSWFTSGAHSTDTQYF.

The CDR3 coding sequence is TGTGCCAGCAGCCTGACACGGAATAATTCACCCCTCCACTTT. Translation: CASSLTRNNSPLHF. The chain combines TRBV7-9 with TRBJ1-6, with D unresolved. CDR1 is SEHNR, CDR2 FQNEAQ, per germline (reference sequence). CDR3 length: 14 residues. Trimming stripped 5 bases from V and 5 bases from J, with 10 bases between.

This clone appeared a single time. CDR3 sequence (DNA): TGTGCCAGTAATCAACTCGGGATACTCCCCTACGAGCAGTACTTC. This translates into CASNQLGILPYEQYF. V usage is TRBV19 and J usage is TRBJ2-7, with D possibly TRBD2 on 5 matching bases. Trimming shortened V by 7 bases and J by 2 bases, and 18 bases separated the two germline ends. CDR3 length equals 15 residues. Per germline, CDR1 LNHDA and CDR2 SQIVND (reference sequence).

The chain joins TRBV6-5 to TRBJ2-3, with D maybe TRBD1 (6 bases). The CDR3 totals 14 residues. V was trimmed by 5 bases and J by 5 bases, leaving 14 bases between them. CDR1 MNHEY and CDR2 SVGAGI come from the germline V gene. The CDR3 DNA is TGTGCCAGCAGTAGGCAGGGGTCTATAGATACGCAGTATTTT. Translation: CASSRQGSIDTQYF.

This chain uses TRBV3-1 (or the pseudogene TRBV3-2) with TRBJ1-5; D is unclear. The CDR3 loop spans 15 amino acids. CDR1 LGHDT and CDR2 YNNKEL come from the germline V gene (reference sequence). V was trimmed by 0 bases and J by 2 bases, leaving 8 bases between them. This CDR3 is CASSQDITGNQPQHF. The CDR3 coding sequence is TGTGCCAGCAGCCAAGATATCACTGGCAATCAGCCCCAGCATTTT.

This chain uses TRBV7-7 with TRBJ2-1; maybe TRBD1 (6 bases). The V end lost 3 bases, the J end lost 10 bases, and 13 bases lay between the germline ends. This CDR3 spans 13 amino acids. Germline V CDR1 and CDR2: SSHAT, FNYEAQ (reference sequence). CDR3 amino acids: CASSLGLGTEQFF. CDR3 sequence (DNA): TGTGCCAGCAGCTTGGGCTTGGGGACAGAGCAGTTCTTC. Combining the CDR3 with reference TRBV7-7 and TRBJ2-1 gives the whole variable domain GAGVSQSPRYKVTKRGQDVTLRCDPISSHATLYWYQQALGQGPEFLTYFNYEAQPDKSGLPSDRFSAERPEGSISTLTIQRTEQRDSAMYRCASSLGLGTEQFFGPGTRLTVL.

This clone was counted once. The CDR3 DNA reads TGTGCCATCAGTGACCACGGGACATCGGGTAATCAGCCCCAGCATTTT. Protein: CAISDHGTSGNQPQHF. This chain joins TRBV10-3 and TRBJ1-5; TRBD1 is a possible D gene (6 bases). V was cut by 3 bases and J by 4 bases, with 16 bases left in between. This CDR3 has 16 residues. Germline values: CDR1 ENHRY, CDR2 SYGVKD.

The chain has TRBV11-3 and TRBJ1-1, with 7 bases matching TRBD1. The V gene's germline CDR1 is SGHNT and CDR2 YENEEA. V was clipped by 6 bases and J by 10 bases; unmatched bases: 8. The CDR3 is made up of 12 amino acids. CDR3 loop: CASRKTGVGAFF. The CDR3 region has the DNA TGTGCCAGCAGGAAAACAGGGGTGGGAGCTTTCTTT.